Below are 22 T cell receptor beta chains sequenced from a single sample in a study of blood T cells in healthy people across ages. Using a J-beta primer mix together with a sample-barcoded 5' primer, a second PCR was run for roughly 7 to 11 cycles. TCRdb fed the 5' RACE reads into MiXCR, producing one record per CDR3 protein. The table shows some 920,000 distinct CDR3 sequences, with 51% occurring only once. Sequenced input: blood. These receptors all come from a woman aged 60-70 years in good health.

The chain joins TRBV27 to TRBJ2-7; tentative D call: TRBD2 (5 bases). The CDR3 totals 16 residues. CDR1 and CDR2 from the germline V gene are MNHEY and SMNVEV (reference sequence). V dropped 5 bases and J dropped 3 bases, with 20 bases sitting between them. Here the CDR3 DNA reads TGTGCCAGCAGTCCCCGACCCTTACTAGTAATCTACGAGCAGTACTTC. Its protein is CASSPRPLLVIYEQYF.

CDR3: CASSDRGWAWGYTF. CDR3 nucleotide sequence: TGTGCCAGCAGCGACAGGGGCTGGGCTTGGGGCTACACCTTC. This chain connects TRBV2 to TRBJ1-2; TRBD1 matches at 8 bases. Germline V gives CDR1 SNHLY, CDR2 FYNNEI. V lost 6 bases to trimming and J lost 8 bases; unmatched junction nucleotides: 11. There are 14 residues in the CDR3.

The V call is TRBV12-3 or TRBV12-4, the J call TRBJ2-1; D gene ambiguous. Near its end, the DNA agrees better with TRBJ2-7, so the J call may be wrong. The CDR3 runs to 14 residues. The CDR3 sequence: CASSFVDPDNEQYF. The CDR3 DNA follows: TGTGCCAGCAGTTTCGTTGACCCAGACAATGAGCAGTACTTC.

There are a few counts of this clonotype. The chain uses TRBV10-3 and TRBJ2-5, with D tentatively TRBD1 (5 bases). V lost 0 bases and J 2 bases, leaving 7 bases between the germline ends. The CDR3 runs 14 residues. Per germline, CDR1 ENHRY and CDR2 SYGVKD. This CDR3 reads CAISESTVQETQYF. The CDR3 region has the DNA TGTGCCATCAGTGAGTCGACAGTACAAGAGACCCAGTACTTC.

This chain joins TRBV2 and TRBJ2-7; 8 bases map to TRBD1. The CDR3 has 14 residues. Germline-derived CDR1 and CDR2 are SNHLY and FYNNEI. V dropped 7 bases and J dropped 3; count of bases not matched to a gene: 8. The CDR3 is CASKTGAYGYEQYF. The DNA for the CDR3 is TGTGCCAGCAAGACAGGGGCCTATGGCTACGAGCAGTACTTC.

The chain couples TRBV21-1 to TRBJ2-7. The DNA end lines up better with TRBJ2-5; the J call may be wrong. TRBV21-1 counts as a pseudogene. The length of the CDR3 is 16 residues. The DNA for the CDR3 is TGTGCCAGCAGCAATGGTCGAGAACAGAGACAAGAGACCCAGTACTTC. Encoded protein: CASSNGREQRQETQYF.

The CDR3 sequence: CATHSSRGRYEQYF. CDR3 DNA sequence: TGTGCCACACACTCTAGTCGGGGTCGATACGAGCAGTACTTC. The genes are TRBV28 and TRBJ2-7; D may be TRBD2 (5 bases). The CDR3 is made up of 14 amino acids. Germline lookup yields CDR1 MDHEN and CDR2 SYDVKM. V was trimmed by 10 bases and J by 4 bases, leaving 20 bases between them.

The CDR3 loop reads CASAQKIGRAGRETQYF. The CDR3 nucleotides are TGTGCCAGCGCCCAAAAAATCGGACGGGCTGGACGGGAGACCCAGTACTTC. The chain is built from TRBV7-8 and TRBJ2-5; D gene uncertain. The V end was cut by 8 bases, the J end by 5 bases, with 27 bases between. In germline, CDR1 is SGHVS, CDR2 FQNEAQ. This CDR3 contains 17 residues.

Turning to this clonotype: A much bigger clone sits one base away, suggesting this may be a read error. This rearrangement joins TRBV29-1 to TRBJ2-7; perhaps D is TRBD1 or TRBD2 (7 bases each). The CDR3 runs 13 residues. Germline CDR1 SQVTM, CDR2 ANQGSEA. Trimming removed 7 bases at V and 1 base at J, with 14 bases between. The CDR3: CSGGQGGSYEQYF. CDR3 DNA sequence: TGCAGCGGTGGGCAGGGGGGGTCCTACGAGCAGTACTTC.

J is TRBJ2-3 and V is TRBV30, with D hard to call. The CDR3 runs to 15 residues. Germline loops: CDR1 GTSNPN, CDR2 SVGIG (reference sequence). V lost 0 bases and J lost 2, with 12 bases in between. The CDR3 reads CAWSVTIAPTDTQYF. The CDR3 bases are TGTGCCTGGAGTGTAACGATAGCCCCCACAGATACGCAGTATTTT.

J is TRBJ2-1 and V is TRBV30, with TRBD2 as a possible D gene (7 bases). Germline V gene sequence: CDR1 GTSNPN, CDR2 SVGIG (reference sequence). CDR3 size: 14 residues. The CDR3, as DNA: TGTGCGCGGGGGCAGGGGTTTAGGAACAATGAGCAGTTCTTC. Translating gives CARGQGFRNNEQFF. The variable domain in full, completed from reference TRBV30 and TRBJ2-1, reads SQTIHQWPATLVQPVGSPLSLECTVEGTSNPNLYWYRQAAGRGLQLLFYSVGIGQISSEVPQNLSASRPQDRQFILSSKKLLLSDSGFYLCARGQGFRNNEQFFGPGTRLTVL.

This chain joins TRBV12-3 or TRBV12-4 and TRBJ2-5, with D hard to call. V gave up 3 bases and J gave up 4 bases, with 9 bases separating them. This CDR3 has 13 residues. In DNA form, the CDR3 reads TGTGCCAGCAGTTTTATCCTGAGAGAGACCCAGTACTTC. Translating gives CASSFILRETQYF.

In this sample, this clonotype turned up a few times. This rearrangement joins TRBV2 to TRBJ2-5, with 8 bases aligning to TRBD2. The CDR3 contains 13 residues. V trimming: 3 bases; J trimming: 5 bases; junction bases outside the gene matches: 2. Germline CDR1 is SNHLY and CDR2 is FYNNEI. This chain's CDR3 is CASSDREGETQYF. The CDR3 DNA is TGTGCCAGCAGTGATCGGGAGGGTGAGACCCAGTACTTC.

This clonotype was recorded once. This chain joins TRBV29-1 and TRBJ2-3, with D uncertain. V lost 4 bases and J 2 bases, leaving 13 bases between the germline ends. The CDR3 is 14 residues long. CDR1 SQVTM and CDR2 ANQGSEA come from the germline V gene. Here the CDR3 reads CSVVTRQITDTQYF. The CDR3 nucleotides read TGCAGCGTTGTAACCAGGCAGATCACAGATACGCAGTATTTT.

In its sample, this clonotype was seen a few times. The chain joins TRBV5-1 to TRBJ2-2, with TRBD2 matching over 15 bases. The CDR3 has 16 amino acids. V gave up 9 bases and J gave up 5 bases; unmatched junction bases: 8. CDR1 and CDR2 (germline): SGHRS, YFSETQ. The CDR3 spells CATQGLAGGDTGELFF. The CDR3 DNA sequence: TGCGCCACCCAGGGACTAGCGGGAGGAGATACCGGGGAGCTGTTTTTT.

Note on this clonotype: A junction end diverges from the germline sequence, so it may reflect a read error. V and J are TRBV20-1 and TRBJ2-1; TRBD2 is a possible D gene (5 bases). Germline CDR1 reads DFQATT; CDR2 reads SNEGSKA (reference sequence). The length of the CDR3 is 12 residues. CDR3 DNA sequence: TGCAGTACTAGTGGCGCTAAAGGCGAGCAGTTCTTC. Its protein product is CSTSGAKGEQFF.

The rearrangement links TRBV6-6 to TRBJ2-3; D not certain. The V and J ends lost 7 bases and 0 bases respectively, with 17 bases between them. The CDR3 has 16 residues. Germline CDR1 and CDR2: MNHNY and SVGAGI (reference sequence). The CDR3 nucleotides read TGTGCCAGCACCGACCTGAGCGTGCGGAGCACAGATACGCAGTATTTT. It encodes CASTDLSVRSTDTQYF.

The chain uses TRBV12-3 or TRBV12-4 and TRBJ2-1; a possible D gene is TRBD1 (5 bases). Between the trimmed V and J ends, which lost 6 bases and 4 bases, there was a span of 16 bases. CDR3 length equals 15 residues. The CDR3 bases are TGTGCCAGCAGCCTACAGGAGTCTCAATACAATGAGCAGTTCTTC. Its translation: CASSLQESQYNEQFF.

This chain joins TRBV7-2 and TRBJ1-1, with D unclear. The CDR3 has 16 amino acids. Germline lookup yields CDR1 SGHTA and CDR2 FQGNSA. Deletions cut 1 base from V and 0 bases from J, with 12 bases between. The CDR3 protein is CASSLVIAGMNTEAFF. The CDR3 DNA follows: TGTGCCAGCAGCTTAGTAATCGCAGGCATGAACACTGAAGCTTTCTTT. The full variable domain, completed using reference TRBV7-2 and TRBJ1-1, is GAGVSQSPSNKVTEKGKDVELRCDPISGHTALYWYRQSLGQGLEFLIYFQGNSAPDKSGLPSDRFSAERTGGSVSTLTIQRTQQEDSAVYLCASSLVIAGMNTEAFFGQGTRLTVV.

With respect to this clonotype: A much larger clone differs from this one at a single base, so this may be a read error. The chain links TRBV29-1 to TRBJ2-1; 14 bases line up with TRBD2. V gave up 4 bases and J gave up 10 bases; unmatched junction bases: 6. This CDR3 is 14 amino acids long. The germline V gene has CDR1 SQVTM and CDR2 ANQGSEA. The CDR3 DNA reads TGCAGCGTTGGATCGGGACTAGCGGGAGACGAGCAGTTCTTC. Amino acids: CSVGSGLAGDEQFF.

This chain joins TRBV12-3 or TRBV12-4 and TRBJ2-1, with 9 bases identical to TRBD1. CDR3 size: 14 residues. Unmatched junction bases numbered 12, after V lost 6 bases and J lost 12 bases. CDR3 sequence (DNA): TGTGCCAGCAGAGAGTCCGGGACAGGGTGGTTGCAGTTCTTC. Translating it yields CASRESGTGWLQFF.

In this sample, this clonotype turned up a few times. J is TRBJ1-1 and V is TRBV7-2; no reliable D call. Trimming removed 3 bases from V and 5 bases from J, with 10 bases in between. The CDR3 contains 13 residues. CDR1 is SGHTA, CDR2 FQGNSA, per germline. The chain's CDR3 is CASSFLGWTEAFF. CDR3 DNA: TGTGCCAGCAGCTTTTTGGGGTGGACTGAAGCTTTCTTT.